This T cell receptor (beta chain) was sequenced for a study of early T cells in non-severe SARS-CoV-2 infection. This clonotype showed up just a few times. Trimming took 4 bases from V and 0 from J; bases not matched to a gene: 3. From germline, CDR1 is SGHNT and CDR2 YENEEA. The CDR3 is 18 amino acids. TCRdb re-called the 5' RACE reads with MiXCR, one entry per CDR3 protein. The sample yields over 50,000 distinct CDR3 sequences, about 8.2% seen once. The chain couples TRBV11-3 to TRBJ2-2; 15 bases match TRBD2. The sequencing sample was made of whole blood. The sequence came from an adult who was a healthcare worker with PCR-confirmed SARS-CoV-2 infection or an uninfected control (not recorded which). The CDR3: CASSSGLAGGTNTGELFF. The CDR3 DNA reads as TGTGCCAGCAGCTCCGGACTAGCGGGGGGGACGAACACCGGGGAGCTGTTTTTT.